One and the same sample provided the 19 T cell receptor beta chains below, sequenced in a study of T cell responses to AZD1222 COVID-19 vaccine. Some clones are missing from TCRdb's copy, which holds only in-frame ones; the method was immunoSEQ multiplex PCR. The sample lists 55,000 to 90,000 clones; roughly 84% were seen once. The sequenced sample was peripheral blood, obtained on day 0 of AZD1222 vaccination. The source is an adult in good health.

The chain couples TRBV2 to TRBJ1-4; D perhaps matches TRBD1 (6 bases). The germline V and J ends were trimmed by 7 bases and 0 bases, with 15 bases remaining between them. This CDR3 comprises 16 residues. From germline, CDR1 is SNHLY and CDR2 FYNNEI. CDR3 amino acids: CASIGGHYATNEKLFF. For the CDR3, the DNA is TGTGCCAGCATTGGGGGACACTATGCAACTAATGAAAAACTGTTTTTT.

The V call is TRBV18, the J call TRBJ2-7; 8 bases map to TRBD1. The CDR3 totals 13 residues. With 3 bases clipped from V and 3 bases from J, the junction kept 1 base outside the gene matches. Per germline, CDR1 KGHSH and CDR2 LQKENI. CDR3 sequence reads: CASSPGQDYEQYF. The DNA of the CDR3 is TGTGCCAGCTCACCGGGACAGGACTACGAGCAGTACTTC.

The chain recombines TRBV5-1 with TRBJ1-1, with a possible D match to TRBD1 (5 bases). The CDR3 consists of 14 residues. Trimming removed 1 base from V and 5 bases from J, with 12 bases in between. The V gene's germline CDR1 is SGHRS and CDR2 YFSETQ. Here the CDR3 reads CASSLQGMRTEAFF. CDR3 nucleotides: TGCGCCAGCAGCTTGCAGGGTATGCGAACTGAAGCTTTCTTT.

The CDR3: CASSYPPPGQVNSPLHF. The CDR3 coding sequence is TGTGCCAGCAGTTACCCCCCTCCGGGACAGGTGAATTCACCCCTCCACTTT. The chain joins TRBV6-2 or TRBV6-3 to TRBJ1-6, with 8 bases lining up with TRBD1. Per the germline V gene, CDR1 is MNHEY and CDR2 is SVGEGT. The ends lost 2 bases at V and 7 bases at J; junction bases unmatched: 10. The CDR3 is 17 amino acids.

The rearrangement joins TRBV24-1 to TRBJ2-6; D remains ambiguous. The germline V gene has CDR1 KGHDR and CDR2 SFDVKD. This CDR3 region has 13 residues. V lost 12 bases and J 0 bases, leaving 8 bases between the germline ends. Here the CDR3 DNA reads TGTGCCTCCGGGCCCTCTGGGGCCAACGTCCTGACTTTC. This encodes CASGPSGANVLTF.

This chain links TRBV4-2 with TRBJ2-7, with 10 bases fitting TRBD2. CDR1 is LGHNA and CDR2 is YNFKEQ in the germline V gene. This CDR3 is 15 amino acids long. The junction had 4 bases not matched to a gene; V was cut back by 3 bases and J by 2 bases. The CDR3: CASSQPGLATYEQYF. The CDR3 DNA follows: TGTGCCAGCAGCCAGCCGGGACTAGCGACCTACGAGCAGTACTTC.

The V call is TRBV2, the J call TRBJ1-3; no definite D call. Deletions cut 3 bases from V and 7 bases from J, with 13 bases between. Germline lookup yields CDR1 SNHLY and CDR2 FYNNEI. CDR3 length equals 14 residues. CDR3 nucleotides: TGTGCCAGCAGTGAGGGTAGTGGGCGGAACACCATATATTTT. It is translated as CASSEGSGRNTIYF.

This chain uses TRBV28 with TRBJ2-3, with a weak D call TRBD2 (5 bases). This CDR3 comprises 17 residues. Deletions cut 1 base from V and 2 bases from J, with 16 bases between. Per germline, CDR1 MDHEN and CDR2 SYDVKM. In DNA, the CDR3 is TGTGCCAGCAGTTTATTTGGGAGAGGAGGTAACACAGATACGCAGTATTTT. Its translation: CASSLFGRGGNTDTQYF.

CDR3 nucleotides: TGCGCCAGCAGCCCCAGCGATTCTGGGGCCAACGTCCTGACTTTC. It is translated as CASSPSDSGANVLTF. The chain combines TRBV5-1 with TRBJ2-6; D not certain. The CDR3 is made up of 15 amino acids. Germline lookup yields CDR1 SGHRS and CDR2 YFSETQ. Trimming shortened V by 4 bases and J by 1 base, and 9 bases separated the two germline ends. Complete variable domain (other parts from reference TRBV5-1 and TRBJ2-6): KAGVTQTPRYLIKTRGQQVTLSCSPISGHRSVSWYQQTPGQGLQFLFEYFSETQRNKGNFPGRFSGRQFSNSRSEMNVSTLELGDSALYLCASSPSDSGANVLTFGAGSRLTVL.

J is TRBJ2-5 and V is TRBV11-2; the D gene is possibly TRBD1 (6 bases). Trimming took off 5 bases at V and 1 base at J, with 14 bases between the two ends. The CDR3 sequence is 15 residues long. Germline V gene lookup returns CDR1 SGHAT and CDR2 FQNNGV. The CDR3 DNA reads TGTGCCAGCAGCCGTCAGACAGGCGCCCAAGAGACCCAGTACTTC. This encodes CASSRQTGAQETQYF. Drawing the rest from reference TRBV11-2 and TRBJ2-5, the complete variable domain is EAGVAQSPRYKIIEKRQSVAFWCNPISGHATLYWYQQILGQGPKLLIQFQNNGVVDDSQLPKDRFSAERLKGVDSTLKIQPAKLEDSAVYLCASSRQTGAQETQYFGPGTRLLVL.

This clone was detected only a few times. The rearrangement joins TRBV28 to TRBJ1-2, with TRBD1 as a possible D gene (6 bases). Trimming removed 5 bases at V and 4 bases at J, with 8 bases between. This CDR3 comprises 12 residues. Germline CDR1 MDHEN, CDR2 SYDVKM. CDR3 sequence: CASSTGPYGYTF. CDR3 nucleotides: TGTGCCAGCAGTACAGGGCCCTATGGCTACACCTTC.

This clone is medium-sized within its sample. The chain uses TRBV11-2 and TRBJ1-2, with D unresolved. The V gene lost 3 bases and the J gene lost 7 bases, with 12 bases spanning the gap. This CDR3 region has 13 residues. Germline CDR1 is SGHAT and CDR2 is FQNNGV. CDR3 DNA: TGTGCCAGCAGCTTCGAGGGCAGCGGTGGCTACACCTTC. Translation gives CASSFEGSGGYTF.

The J gene is TRBJ2-7, the V gene TRBV5-1; D is unclear. The V gene's germline CDR1 is SGHRS and CDR2 YFSETQ. This CDR3 comprises 15 residues. Trimming removed 2 bases at V and 3 bases at J, with 15 bases between. The CDR3 protein is CASSLYSRPYYEQYF. Written as DNA, the CDR3 is TGCGCCAGCAGCTTATACAGTAGACCCTACTACGAGCAGTACTTC.

The J gene is TRBJ1-2, the V gene TRBV4-3, with unresolved D. Per the germline V gene, CDR1 is LGHNA and CDR2 is YSLEER. V lost 1 base and J 4 bases, leaving 16 bases between the germline ends. The CDR3 is 16 residues long. CDR3 protein: CASSQATGLPSYGYTF. The CDR3 DNA reads TGCGCCAGCAGCCAAGCCACTGGGTTACCCTCCTATGGCTACACCTTC.

The gene calls are TRBV10-3 and TRBJ2-1; D is perhaps TRBD1 or TRBD2 (5 bases each). Germline V CDR1 and CDR2: ENHRY, SYGVKD. Trimming removed 4 bases from V and 8 bases from J, with 12 bases in between. The length of the CDR3 is 13 residues. CDR3 sequence reads: CAISAEGLYEQFF. The CDR3 coding sequence is TGTGCCATCAGTGCCGAGGGGCTCTATGAGCAGTTCTTC.

V usage is TRBV6-5 and J usage is TRBJ2-7, with D possibly being TRBD1 (5 bases). The CDR3 is made up of 14 amino acids. Trimming left V 6 bases short and J 2 bases short, with 14 bases between. Germline assignment: CDR1 MNHEY and CDR2 SVGAGI. This chain's CDR3 is CASRTPGWPYEQYF. Written as DNA, the CDR3 is TGTGCCAGCAGGACCCCAGGGTGGCCCTACGAGCAGTACTTC.

The J gene is TRBJ1-2, the V gene TRBV6-5, with D tentatively TRBD1 (5 bases). The V and J ends lost 7 bases and 5 bases respectively, with 17 bases between them. Germline CDR1 reads MNHEY; CDR2 reads SVGAGI. The CDR3 has 14 residues. The CDR3 loop reads CASKVLGTEYGYTF. The CDR3 DNA reads TGTGCCAGCAAAGTTTTAGGGACTGAATATGGCTACACCTTC.

V and J are TRBV18 and TRBJ1-3; no clear D gene. V was clipped by 2 bases and J by 6 bases, with 14 bases between them. The germline gives CDR1 KGHSH, CDR2 LQKENI. The length of the CDR3 is 15 residues. Here the CDR3 reads CASSPSRAPQNTIYF. For the CDR3, the DNA is TGTGCCAGCTCACCAAGTCGGGCCCCACAAAACACCATATATTTT.

The chain couples TRBV13 to TRBJ2-7; D is unresolved. V lost 5 bases and J 8 bases, leaving 16 bases between the germline ends. Per the germline V gene, CDR1 is PRHDT and CDR2 is FYEKMQ (reference sequence). The CDR3 is 13 residues long. CDR3 sequence: CASSLTGEEKQYF. In DNA form, the CDR3 reads TGTGCCAGCAGCCTAACTGGAGAGGAGAAGCAGTACTTC.